A selection of T cell receptor beta chains follows, all from one sample in a study of identical twins. TCRdb itself ran the 5' RACE reads through MiXCR, one entry per CDR3 protein. In the table there are under 1 million distinct CDR3 sequences, roughly an eighth of which are singletons. The same data also contributed to another study, on yellow fever vaccine responses in identical twins.

Sequencing was performed on PBMCs. These receptors were taken from a young woman in good health. The CDR3 runs from the conserved cysteine through the conserved F or W. Rows give clone size only sometimes, using once, few, many, or a class for an expanded clone.

size	V	CDR3
-	TRBV20-1	CSARDPMGQGSGNEQFF
few	TRBV3-1	CASSNSGGGETQYF
-	TRBV4-1	CASSQVLDSRRETQYF
-	TRBV7-2	CASSILAGGRGEQFF
few	TRBV7-8	CASSLGAGDYNEQFF
-	TRBV19	CASSIYNKNNEQFF
-	TRBV11-2	CASSLGGRERDEQFF
few	TRBV5-1	CASSFYADEQYF
few	TRBV20-1	CSARAASEAANEQFF
few	TRBV5-1	CASRDRGRYGEQFF
few	TRBV11-2	CASGELRQDGYTF
many	TRBV18	CASSPPGTGGTEAFF
-	TRBV7-3	CASSETGTATYEQFF
-	TRBV7-9	CASGARATGELFF
-	TRBV12-3/TRBV12-4	CASTQEVGANVLTF
few	TRBV10-3	CATGQGGPEAFF
few	TRBV10-1	CASSEAGTMNTGELFF
-	TRBV5-6	CASSFTLGQGFTPYNEQFF
-	TRBV20-1	CSARVQGSGDTGELFF
-	TRBV20-1	CSASPQTGYRETQYF
-	TRBV20-1	CSAVQGAGETQYF
many	TRBV6-5	CDGAPRTDTQYF
-	TRBV12-3/TRBV12-4	CASSLELAGPYEQYF
few	TRBV4-1	CASSQDFRDRRSYEQYF
-	TRBV29-1	CSVSGQLEAFF
many	TRBV25-1	CASTGQEGNTGELFF
few	TRBV29-1	CSVEIGTSTYEQYF
few	TRBV19	CASRVGQNSGANVLTF
few	TRBV12-3/TRBV12-4	CASSFDRGNIQYF
many	TRBV2	CASRAGGFHEQFF
many	TRBV6-5	CASLGRNTEAFF
-	TRBV6-1	CASTRPNLGVGYTF
-	TRBV7-2	CASSIGGDEQFF
many	TRBV28	CASSLGDNYGYTF
few	TRBV28	CASSMTGQGAGYEQYF
-	TRBV6-1	CASGRARNSYNEQFF
few	TRBV3-1	CASIAGVGTGELFF
-	TRBV20-1	CSARATVSTDTQYF
few	TRBV7-9	CASSAPVENEKLFF
-	TRBV6-5	CASSYSPGQGWQNEQFF
-	TRBV15	CATSQVRGSGTTDTQYF
-	TRBV20-1	CSAAGTSGRLAYEQYF
-	TRBV24-1	CATSDSGVTKGWRSQETQYF
-	TRBV6-5	CASSPDLSAKNIQYF
few	TRBV10-3	CAISPGAMGQETQYF
few	TRBV7-9	CASSLVRKLYGYTF
many	TRBV29-1	CSVHLRDSNEQFF
-	TRBV20-1	CSAQEDRGLSYEQYF
-	TRBV20-1	CSARDLNRGSMDTQYF
few	TRBV5-6	CASSPALYSGNTIYF
many	TRBV10-3	CAISESRTSHNEQFF
-	TRBV20-1	CSARVEEPMREHF
-	TRBV12-3/TRBV12-4	CASSPIGGGSGELFF